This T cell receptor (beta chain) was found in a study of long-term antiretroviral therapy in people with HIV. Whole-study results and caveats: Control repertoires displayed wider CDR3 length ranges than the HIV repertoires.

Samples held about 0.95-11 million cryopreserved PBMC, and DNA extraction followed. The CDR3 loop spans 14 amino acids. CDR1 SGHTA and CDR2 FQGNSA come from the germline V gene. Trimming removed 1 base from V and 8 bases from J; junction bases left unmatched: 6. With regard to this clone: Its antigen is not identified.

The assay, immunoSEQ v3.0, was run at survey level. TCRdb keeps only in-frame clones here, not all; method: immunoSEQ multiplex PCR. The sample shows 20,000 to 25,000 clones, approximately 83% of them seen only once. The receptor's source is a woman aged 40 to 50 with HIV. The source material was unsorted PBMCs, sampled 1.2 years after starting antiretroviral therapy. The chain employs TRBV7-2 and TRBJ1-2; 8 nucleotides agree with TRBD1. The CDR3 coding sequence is TGTGCCAGCAGCTTAGTGCAGGGGGCGGGGGGCTACACCTTC. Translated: CASSLVQGAGGYTF. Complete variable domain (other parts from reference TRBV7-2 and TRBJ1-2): GAGVSQSPSNKVTEKGKDVELRCDPISGHTALYWYRQSLGQGLEFLIYFQGNSAPDKSGLPSDRFSAERTGGSVSTLTIQRTQQEDSAVYLCASSLVQGAGGYTFGSGTRLTVV.